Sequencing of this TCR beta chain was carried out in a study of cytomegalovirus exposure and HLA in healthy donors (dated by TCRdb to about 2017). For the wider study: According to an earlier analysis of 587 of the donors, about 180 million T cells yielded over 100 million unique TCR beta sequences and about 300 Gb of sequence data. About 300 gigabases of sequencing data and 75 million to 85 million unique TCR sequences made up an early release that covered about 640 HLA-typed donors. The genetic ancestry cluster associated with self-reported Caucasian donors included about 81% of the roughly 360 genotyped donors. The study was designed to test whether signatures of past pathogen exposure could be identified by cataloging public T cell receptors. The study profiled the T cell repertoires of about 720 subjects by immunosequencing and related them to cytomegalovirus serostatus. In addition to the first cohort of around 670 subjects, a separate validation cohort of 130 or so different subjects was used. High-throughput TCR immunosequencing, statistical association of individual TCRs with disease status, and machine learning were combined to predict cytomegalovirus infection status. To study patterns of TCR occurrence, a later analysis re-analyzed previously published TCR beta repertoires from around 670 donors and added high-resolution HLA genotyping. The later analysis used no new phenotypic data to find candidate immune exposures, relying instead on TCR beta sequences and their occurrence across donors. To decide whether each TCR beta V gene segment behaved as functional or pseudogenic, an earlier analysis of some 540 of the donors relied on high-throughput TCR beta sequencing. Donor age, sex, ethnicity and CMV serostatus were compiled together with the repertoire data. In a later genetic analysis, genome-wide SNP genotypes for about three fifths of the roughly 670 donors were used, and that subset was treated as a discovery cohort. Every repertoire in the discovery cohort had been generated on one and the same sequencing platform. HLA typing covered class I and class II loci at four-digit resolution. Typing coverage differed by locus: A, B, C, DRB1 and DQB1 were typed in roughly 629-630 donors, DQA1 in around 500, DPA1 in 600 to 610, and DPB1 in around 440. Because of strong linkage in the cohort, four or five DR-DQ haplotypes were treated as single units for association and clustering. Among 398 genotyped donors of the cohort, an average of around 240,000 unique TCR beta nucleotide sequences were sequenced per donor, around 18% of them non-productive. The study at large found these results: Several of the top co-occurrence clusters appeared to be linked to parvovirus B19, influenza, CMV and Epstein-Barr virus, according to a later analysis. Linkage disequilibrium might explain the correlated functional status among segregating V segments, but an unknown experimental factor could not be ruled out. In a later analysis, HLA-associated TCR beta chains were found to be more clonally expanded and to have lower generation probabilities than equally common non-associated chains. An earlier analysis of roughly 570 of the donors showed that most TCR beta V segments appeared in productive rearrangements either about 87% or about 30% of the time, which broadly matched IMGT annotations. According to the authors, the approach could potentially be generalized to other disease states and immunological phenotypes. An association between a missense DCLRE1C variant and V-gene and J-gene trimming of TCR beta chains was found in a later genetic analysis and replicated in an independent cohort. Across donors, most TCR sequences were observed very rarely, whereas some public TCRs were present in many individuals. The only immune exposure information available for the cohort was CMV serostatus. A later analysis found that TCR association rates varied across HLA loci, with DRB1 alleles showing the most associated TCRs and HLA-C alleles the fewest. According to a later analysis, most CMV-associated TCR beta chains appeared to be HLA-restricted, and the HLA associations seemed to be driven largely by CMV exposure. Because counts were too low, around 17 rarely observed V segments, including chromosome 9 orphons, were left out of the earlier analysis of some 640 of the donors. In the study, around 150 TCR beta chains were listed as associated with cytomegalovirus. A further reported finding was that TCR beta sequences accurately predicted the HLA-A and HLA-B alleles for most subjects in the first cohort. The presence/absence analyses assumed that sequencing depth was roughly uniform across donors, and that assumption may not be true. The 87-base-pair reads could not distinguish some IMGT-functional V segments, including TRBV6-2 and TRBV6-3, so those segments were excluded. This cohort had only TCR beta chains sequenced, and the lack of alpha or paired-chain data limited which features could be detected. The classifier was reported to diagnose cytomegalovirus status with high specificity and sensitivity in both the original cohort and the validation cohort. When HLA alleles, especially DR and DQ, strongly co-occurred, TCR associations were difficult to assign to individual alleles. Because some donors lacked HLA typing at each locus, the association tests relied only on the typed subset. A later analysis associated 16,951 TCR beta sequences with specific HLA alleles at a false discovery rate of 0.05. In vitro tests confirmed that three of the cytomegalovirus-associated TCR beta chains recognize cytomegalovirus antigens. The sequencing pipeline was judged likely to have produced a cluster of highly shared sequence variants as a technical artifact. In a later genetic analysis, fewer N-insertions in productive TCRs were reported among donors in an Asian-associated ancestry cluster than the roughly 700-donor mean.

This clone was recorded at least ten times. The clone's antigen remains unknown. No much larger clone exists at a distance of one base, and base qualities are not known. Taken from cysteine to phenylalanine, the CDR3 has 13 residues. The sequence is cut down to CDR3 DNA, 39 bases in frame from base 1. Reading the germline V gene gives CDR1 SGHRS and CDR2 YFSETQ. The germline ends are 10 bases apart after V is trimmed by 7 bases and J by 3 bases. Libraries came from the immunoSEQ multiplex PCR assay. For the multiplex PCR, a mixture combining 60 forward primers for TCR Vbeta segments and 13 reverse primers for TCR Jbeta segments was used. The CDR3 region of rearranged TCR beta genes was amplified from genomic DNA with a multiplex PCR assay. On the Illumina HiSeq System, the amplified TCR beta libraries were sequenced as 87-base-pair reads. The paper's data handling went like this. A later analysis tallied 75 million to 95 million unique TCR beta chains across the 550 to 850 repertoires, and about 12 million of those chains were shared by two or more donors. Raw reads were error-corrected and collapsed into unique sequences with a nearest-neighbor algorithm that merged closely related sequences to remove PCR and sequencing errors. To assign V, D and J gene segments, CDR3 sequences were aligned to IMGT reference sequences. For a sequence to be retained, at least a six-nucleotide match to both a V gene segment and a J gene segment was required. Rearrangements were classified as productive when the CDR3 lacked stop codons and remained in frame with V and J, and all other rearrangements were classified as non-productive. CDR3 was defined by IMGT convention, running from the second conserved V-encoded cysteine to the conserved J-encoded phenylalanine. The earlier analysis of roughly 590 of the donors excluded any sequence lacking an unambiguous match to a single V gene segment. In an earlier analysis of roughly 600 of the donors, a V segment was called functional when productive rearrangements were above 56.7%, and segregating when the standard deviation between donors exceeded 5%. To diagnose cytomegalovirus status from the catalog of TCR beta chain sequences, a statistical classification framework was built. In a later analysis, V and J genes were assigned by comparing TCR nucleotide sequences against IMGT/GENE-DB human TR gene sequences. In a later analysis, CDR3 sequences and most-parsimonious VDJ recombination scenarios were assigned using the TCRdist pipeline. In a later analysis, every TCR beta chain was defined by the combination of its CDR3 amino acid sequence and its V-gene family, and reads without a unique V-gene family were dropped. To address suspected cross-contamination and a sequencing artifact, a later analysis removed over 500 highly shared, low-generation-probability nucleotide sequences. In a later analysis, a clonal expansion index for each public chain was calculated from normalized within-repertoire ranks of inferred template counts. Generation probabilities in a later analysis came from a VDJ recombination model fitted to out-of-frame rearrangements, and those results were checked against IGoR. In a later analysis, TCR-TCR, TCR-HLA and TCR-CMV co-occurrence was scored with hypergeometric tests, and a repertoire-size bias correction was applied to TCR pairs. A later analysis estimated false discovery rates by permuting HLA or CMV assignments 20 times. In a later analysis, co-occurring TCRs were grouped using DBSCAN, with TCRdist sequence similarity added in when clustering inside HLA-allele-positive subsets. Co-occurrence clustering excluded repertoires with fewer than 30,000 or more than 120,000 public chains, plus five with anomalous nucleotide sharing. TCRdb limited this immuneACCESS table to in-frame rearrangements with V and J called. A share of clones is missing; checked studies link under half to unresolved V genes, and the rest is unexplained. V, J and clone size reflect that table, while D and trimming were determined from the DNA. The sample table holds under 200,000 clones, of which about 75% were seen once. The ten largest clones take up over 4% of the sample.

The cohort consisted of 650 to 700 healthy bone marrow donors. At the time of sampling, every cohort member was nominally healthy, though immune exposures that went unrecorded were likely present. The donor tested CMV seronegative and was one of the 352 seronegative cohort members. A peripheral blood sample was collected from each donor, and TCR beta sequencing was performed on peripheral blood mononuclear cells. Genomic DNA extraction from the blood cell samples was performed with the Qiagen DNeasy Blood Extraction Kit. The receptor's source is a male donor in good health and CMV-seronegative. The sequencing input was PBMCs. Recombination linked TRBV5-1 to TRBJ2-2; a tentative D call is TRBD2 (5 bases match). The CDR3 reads CASEGSDTGELFF. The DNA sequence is TGCGCCAGCGAGGGTTCGGACACCGGGGAGCTGTTTTTT.